The 10 T cell receptor beta chains reported below all come from one sample, sequenced in a study of OX40 agonist ivuxolimab in advanced cancers. Some clones are missing from TCRdb's copy, which holds only in-frame ones; the method was immunoSEQ multiplex PCR. Here the sample spans roughly 15,000 clones, over 80% being singletons. Material: CD4+ or CD8+ T cells sorted from blood, obtained in a trial of the OX40 agonist ivuxolimab. The receptors originated from an adult with an advanced solid tumor such as melanoma, head and neck, liver or kidney cancer.

The chain couples TRBV30 to TRBJ2-7; D may be TRBD2 (6 bases). The CDR3 spans 10 residues. V dropped 5 bases and J dropped 4 bases, with 6 bases sitting between them. CDR1 and CDR2 (germline): GTSNPN, SVGIG (reference sequence). CDR3 coding DNA: TGTGCCTGGGGAGGGTACGAGCAGTACTTC. It yields the protein CAWGGYEQYF. The whole variable domain, remainder taken from reference TRBV30 and TRBJ2-7, is SQTIHQWPATLVQPVGSPLSLECTVEGTSNPNLYWYRQAAGRGLQLLFYSVGIGQISSEVPQNLSASRPQDRQFILSSKKLLLSDSGFYLCAWGGYEQYFGPGTRLTVT.

The V call is TRBV28, the J call TRBJ2-1; D call uncertain. The CDR3 is 14 amino acids. CDR1 and CDR2 from the germline V gene are MDHEN and SYDVKM. The V gene lost 5 bases and the J gene lost 4 bases, with 12 bases spanning the gap. The CDR3 loop reads CASSRVTGYNEQFF. For the CDR3, the DNA is TGTGCCAGCAGTCGAGTCACTGGATACAATGAGCAGTTCTTC.

This chain connects TRBV4-3 to TRBJ2-7, with 11 bases matching TRBD2. The CDR3 is made up of 15 amino acids. Germline trimming cut 1 base from V and 3 bases from J; bases unmatched to any gene: 2. The germline V gene encodes CDR1 LGHNA and CDR2 YSLEER. CDR3 protein: CASSQGLAGSYEQYF. The CDR3 nucleotides read TGCGCCAGCAGCCAAGGACTAGCGGGAAGCTACGAGCAGTACTTC.

The chain combines TRBV7-3 with TRBJ2-7, with D unclear. The CDR3 has 13 amino acids. The V gene's germline CDR1 is SGHTA and CDR2 FQGTGA. V lost 0 bases and J 5 bases, leaving 8 bases between the germline ends. CDR3 bases: TGTGCCAGCAGCTTAACGCTGCAGAACGAGCAGTACTTC. Amino acids: CASSLTLQNEQYF.

CDR3 bases: TGTGCCAGCAGCCCAGAGGGGGCAGCTACGCAGTATTTT. This translates into CASSPEGAATQYF. The genes are TRBV27 and TRBJ2-3; 7 bases are shared with TRBD1. The germline CDR1 and CDR2 sequences are MNHEY and SMNVEV (reference sequence). V was pared by 6 bases and J by 8 bases, with 8 bases of the junction left unmatched. The CDR3 is made up of 13 amino acids.

This clone was observed a few times. The rearrangement joins TRBV5-1 to TRBJ2-2, with TRBD2 matching over 7 bases. The CDR3 extends over 14 amino acids. Germline V gene lookup returns CDR1 SGHRS and CDR2 YFSETQ. V dropped 10 bases and J dropped 7; count of bases not matched to a gene: 13. The CDR3 nucleotides read TGCGCCCCATGGGGCGGGAGAGGGCTCGGGGAGCTGTTTTTT. This sequence encodes CAPWGGRGLGELFF.

The J gene is TRBJ2-7, the V gene TRBV5-6; a weak D match, TRBD2 (6 bases). V shed 6 bases and J shed 1 base, with 20 bases lying between them. The germline V gene encodes CDR1 SGHDT and CDR2 YYEEEE. The CDR3 is 16 amino acids. CDR3 in amino acids: CASTPLGGEESYEQYF. The DNA for the CDR3 is TGTGCCAGCACCCCGCTGGGGGGAGAAGAATCCTACGAGCAGTACTTC.

This clone was counted a single time. The chain couples TRBV9 to TRBJ2-1, with D hard to call. The ends were cut back, 2 bases at V and 5 bases at J, with 5 bases in the middle. The CDR3 loop spans 12 amino acids. Germline CDR1 is SGDLS and CDR2 is YYNGEE. For the CDR3, the DNA is TGTGCCAGCAGCGTGGCCGACAATGAGCAGTTCTTC. It is translated as CASSVADNEQFF. Looking up the rest from reference TRBV9 and TRBJ2-1 gives the full variable domain: DSGVTQTPKHLITATGQRVTLRCSPRSGDLSVYWYQQSLDQGLQFLIQYYNGEERAKGNILERFSAQQFPDLHSELNLSSLELGDSALYFCASSVADNEQFFGPGTRLTVL.

The rearrangement uses TRBV27 and TRBJ2-3; no definite D call. The CDR3 covers 16 residues. V was pared by 5 bases and J by 2 bases, with 17 bases between. Germline CDR1 is MNHEY and CDR2 is SMNVEV (reference sequence). As DNA, the CDR3 is TGTGCCAGCAGTCCCTTCCCAAAGCGCCTCACAGATACGCAGTATTTT. Protein: CASSPFPKRLTDTQYF.

V usage is TRBV14 and J usage is TRBJ2-2, with D hard to call. With 5 bases removed from V and 3 bases from J, the gap between germline ends came to 13 bases. The germline V gene has CDR1 SGHDN and CDR2 FVKESK. This CDR3 region has 15 residues. CDR3 nucleotide sequence: TGTGCCAGCAGCGATAGGAGTAGGGACACCGGGGAGCTGTTTTTT. This translates into CASSDRSRDTGELFF. Complete variable domain (other parts from reference TRBV14 and TRBJ2-2): EAGVTQFPSHSVIEKGQTVTLRCDPISGHDNLYWYRRVMGKEIKFLLHFVKESKQDESGMPNNRFLAERTGGTYSTLKVQPAELEDSGVYFCASSDRSRDTGELFFGEGSRLTVL.